This is a list of T cell receptor beta chains from one sample in a study of blood T cell repertoires in COVID-19. Assay used: immunoSEQ multiplex PCR; TCRdb lists only in-frame clones, some missing. In the table there are 250,000 to 300,000 clones, about nine tenths of which are singletons. Sample: peripheral blood. These receptors were obtained from a woman aged 50 to 65 who had recovered from COVID-19. Each CDR3 is given with its conserved first and last residue. Fields, in order: V gene, J gene, clone size, D gene, CDR3 protein. The D gene is left open where the match is weak. Clone size is shown for a subset of rows, as once, few, many or a class of expanded clone.

TRBV4-1	TRBJ1-5	.	.	CASSQSQNQPQHF
TRBV19	TRBJ1-5	.	TRBD1	CASSARTGLQPQHF
TRBV7-9	TRBJ1-2	.	.	CASSLEDSTVTGYTF
TRBV7-9	TRBJ2-3	.	TRBD2	CASSYTGRTDTQYF
TRBV3-1/TRBV3-2	TRBJ2-7	.	.	CASSQANPGVGGLAVSSSYEQYF
TRBV14	TRBJ1-3	.	.	CASSHDRGASRGNTIYF
TRBV6-5	TRBJ1-4	.	.	CASSYGWGSANEKLFF
TRBV28	TRBJ1-2	.	TRBD1	CASRGQGYGYTF
TRBV7-2	TRBJ2-3	.	TRBD2	CASSPGLAGGHTDTQYF
TRBV11-2	TRBJ2-5	.	.	CASSPRDTQYF
TRBV5-1	TRBJ2-3	.	TRBD2	CASSLSGSGRADTQYF
TRBV19	TRBJ1-2	.	TRBD1	CASRRTGGVGGYTF
TRBV15	TRBJ1-2	.	.	CATSRAKEGINYGYTF
TRBV7-8	TRBJ1-4	.	.	CASSHTRAGISNEKLFF
TRBV7-6	TRBJ1-1	.	TRBD1	CASSLVPQGAITEAFF
TRBV15	TRBJ2-3	.	TRBD2	CATSRAMGGVRDTQYF
TRBV7-8	TRBJ1-2	few	TRBD1	CASSLRTGLYGYTF
TRBV6-6	TRBJ1-2	.	TRBD1	CASSANRGEYGYTF
TRBV6-1	TRBJ1-3	.	TRBD1	CASSEGDPGTVGNTIYF
TRBV7-9	TRBJ2-3	.	TRBD2	CASSFGAGASTDTQYF
TRBV5-1	TRBJ1-1	.	TRBD1	CASRPGGLNTEAFF
TRBV28	TRBJ2-6	.	.	CASSLRGPGANVLTF
TRBV28	TRBJ2-1	.	.	CASSLEEGSRFF
TRBV6-1	TRBJ1-4	.	.	CASSDPFEKLFF
TRBV2	TRBJ1-1	.	.	CASSEPGMNTEAFF
TRBV11-3	TRBJ2-1	.	.	CASSSGEPGRGYNEQFF
TRBV6-6	TRBJ1-2	.	TRBD1	CASSYSSSGGLDGYTF
TRBV6-5	TRBJ1-2	.	TRBD1	CASRSGQGAYYGYTF
TRBV6-1	TRBJ2-2	.	TRBD2	CASSELAGGPGELFF
TRBV6-2/TRBV6-3	TRBJ2-3	.	TRBD2	CASSRGTSGTYTDTQYF
TRBV4-3	TRBJ2-3	.	TRBD2	CASSQEARGGRTDTQYF
TRBV5-1	TRBJ1-1	.	TRBD1	CASSDWTGTNTEAFF
TRBV15	TRBJ1-2	.	TRBD1	CATSRDFPGTDLYGYTF
TRBV10-2	TRBJ1-2	many	.	CASMAGDGAWVHGYTF
TRBV27	TRBJ1-2	once	TRBD1	CASSFDRGRVYGYTF
TRBV24-1	TRBJ2-2	once	TRBD2	CATRRGGAGELFF
TRBV27	TRBJ2-7	once	.	CASKNAGLTYEQYF
TRBV28	TRBJ1-2	.	TRBD1	CASSSPGTGDYGYTF
TRBV30	TRBJ2-7	.	TRBD1	CAWTGGSYEQYF
TRBV5-1	TRBJ1-1	few	.	CASSLAGANTEAFF
TRBV28	TRBJ2-5	.	.	CASSLAGPLETQYF
TRBV25-1	TRBJ2-7	.	.	CASSNAQGYEQYF
TRBV7-9	TRBJ2-3	.	.	CASSSQADTQYF
TRBV3-1/TRBV3-2	TRBJ1-1	.	.	CASKTDRSNTEAFF
TRBV19	TRBJ2-6	.	.	CASIPFFGSGANVLTF
TRBV5-1	TRBJ2-5	.	TRBD2	CASSLGLATPYQETQYF
TRBV11-2	TRBJ1-4	.	TRBD1	CASSQETGRPEKLFF
TRBV30	TRBJ1-5	.	.	CAWSAGQRSQPQHF
TRBV6-5	TRBJ1-2	.	.	CASSYYVQGGYTF
TRBV11-2	TRBJ2-5	.	.	CASSLVRVETQYF
TRBV3-1/TRBV3-2	TRBJ2-5	.	.	CASSQEGRLQETQYF
TRBV27	TRBJ1-1	.	TRBD1	CASRVTGGLDGTEAFF
TRBV27	TRBJ2-7	.	TRBD2	CASSTLAGRYEQYF